Listed below are T cell receptor beta chains from one sample, sequenced in a study of shared clonotypes between healthy human individuals. Profiled with immunoSEQ multiplex PCR; TCRdb holds only in-frame clones, not every one. This table has roughly 490,000 clones, roughly 78% appearing once. Sample: PBMCs. The receptors come from a woman aged 35 to 49 in good health. Some clones in this sample may be carry-over from other donors' samples. CDR3s include the opening cysteine and the closing phenylalanine or tryptophan. The D gene is left open where the match is weak. Only part of the rows carry a size: once, few, many, or a class if the clone is expanded.

. | . | TRBJ2-2 | TRBV5-1 | CASRMSHTGELFF | TGCGCCAGCAGGATGTCCCACACCGGGGAGCTGTTTTTT
. | . | TRBJ2-1 | TRBV11-3 | CASSLGGLGDEQFF | TGTGCCAGCAGCTTAGGAGGGCTTGGGGATGAGCAGTTCTTC
. | . | TRBJ2-7 | TRBV6-6 | CASRSPGTDEQYF | TGTGCCAGCAGATCTCCCGGGACCGACGAGCAGTACTTC
. | . | TRBJ1-4 | TRBV28 | CATWVNEKLFF | TGTGCCACTTGGGTAAATGAAAAACTGTTTTTT
. | . | TRBJ1-5 | TRBV18 | CASSLQGGDYSPQHF | TGTGCCAGCTCACTACAGGGTGGTGATTATTCGCCCCAGCATTTT
. | . | TRBJ2-2 | TRBV5-4 | CASSLGKSMNTGELFF | TGTGCCAGCAGCTTGGGAAAGAGTATGAACACCGGGGAGCTGTTTTTT
. | . | TRBJ1-1 | TRBV7-6 | CASSLAQGNTEAFF | TGTGCCAGCAGCTTAGCCCAGGGGAACACTGAAGCTTTCTTT
. | . | TRBJ2-1 | TRBV5-4 | CASSLGSGPYNEQFF | TGTGCCAGCAGCTTGGGGTCAGGGCCATACAATGAGCAGTTCTTC
. | . | TRBJ2-7 | TRBV7-6 | CASSEGVAGAYEQYF | TGTGCCAGCAGCGAGGGGGTAGCGGGCGCCTACGAGCAGTACTTC
. | . | TRBJ2-5 | TRBV7-3 | CASSRQIQETQYF | TGTGCCAGCAGTCGACAGATCCAAGAGACCCAGTACTTC
. | . | TRBJ1-1 | TRBV28 | CASSLDLNTEAFF | TGTGCCAGCAGTTTAGACCTGAACACTGAAGCTTTCTTT
. | . | TRBJ1-1 | TRBV30 | CAWRLIGTEAFF | TGTGCCTGGAGGTTGATTGGGACTGAAGCTTTCTTT
TRBD2 | . | TRBJ2-3 | TRBV6-5 | CASSYGGGADTQYF | TGTGCCAGCAGTTACGGTGGGGGGGCAGATACGCAGTATTTT
. | many | TRBJ2-7 | TRBV2 | CASSDVFSYEQYF | TGTGCCAGCAGTGACGTGTTCTCCTACGAGCAGTACTTC